The 18 T cell receptor beta chains reported below all come from one sample, sequenced in a study of T cell responses to AZD1222 COVID-19 vaccine. Assay: immunoSEQ multiplex PCR; the TCRdb copy retains only in-frame clones and omits some. The table has 60,000 to 75,000 clones, roughly 90% seen once. The sample was peripheral blood, taken on day 0 of AZD1222 vaccination. The receptors here all came from an adult in good health.

V gene TRBV15 combines with J gene TRBJ2-7; no clear D. The CDR3 has 13 amino acids. Looked up from germline, CDR1 is LNHNV and CDR2 is YYDKDF (reference sequence). Trimming removed 2 bases from V and 0 bases from J, with 5 bases in between. The CDR3 spells CATSRLNSYEQYF. DNA of the CDR3: TGTGCCACCAGCAGACTTAACTCCTACGAGCAGTACTTC.

In DNA, the CDR3 is TGTGCCAGCAGTTACCGGGGTGATGGCTACACCTTC. This sequence encodes CASSYRGDGYTF. The rearrangement joins TRBV6-5 to TRBJ1-2; the D is unclear. Between the trimmed V and J ends, which lost 2 bases and 6 bases, there was a span of 7 bases. In germline, CDR1 is MNHEY, CDR2 SVGAGI. CDR3 size: 12 residues.

This clone was counted a single time. The rearrangement uses TRBV2 and TRBJ1-2; 9 bases fit TRBD1. Per the germline V gene, CDR1 is SNHLY and CDR2 is FYNNEI. Trimming took 7 bases from V and 4 from J; bases not matched to a gene: 7. The CDR3 runs to 14 residues. Here the CDR3 reads CASTAGQGPYGYTF. The CDR3 DNA follows: TGTGCCAGCACCGCCGGACAGGGGCCCTATGGCTACACCTTC.

The rearrangement joins TRBV5-1 to TRBJ1-3, with D possibly matching TRBD1 (5 bases). Germline CDR1 is SGHRS and CDR2 is YFSETQ. The ends were cut back, 4 bases at V and 2 bases at J, with 7 bases in the middle. The CDR3 is 13 residues long. The CDR3 here is CASSEGTGNTIYF. The CDR3 DNA reads as TGCGCCAGCAGCGAGGGGACTGGAAACACCATATATTTT.

V gene TRBV23-1 combines with J gene TRBJ2-2; 8 nucleotides line up with TRBD1. TRBV23-1 is known as an ORF, though its function is uncertain. Unmatched junction bases numbered 3, after V lost 0 bases and J lost 6 bases. The CDR3 covers 15 residues. CDR3 loop: CASSQSDREPGELFF. CDR3 sequence (DNA): TGCGCCAGCAGTCAATCGGACAGGGAACCCGGGGAGCTGTTTTTT.

The J gene is TRBJ2-3, the V gene TRBV11-2; no reliable D call. The germline V and J ends were trimmed by 3 bases and 0 bases, with 10 bases remaining between them. Germline V CDR1 and CDR2: SGHAT, FQNNGV. The CDR3 runs to 15 residues. CDR3 region: CASSLVPLSTDTQYF. The DNA of the CDR3 is TGTGCCAGCAGCTTGGTACCCCTTAGCACAGATACGCAGTATTTT.

The genes are TRBV5-1 and TRBJ2-3; TRBD1 is a possible D gene (5 bases). V lost 1 base, J lost 4 bases, and 10 bases lay in between. CDR1 and CDR2 from the germline V gene are SGHRS and YFSETQ. This CDR3 is built from 14 residues. The CDR3 reads CASSLLGVPDTQYF. The CDR3 DNA reads TGCGCCAGCAGCTTGTTAGGGGTCCCAGATACGCAGTATTTT.

The chain has TRBV9 and TRBJ2-7, with a possible D match to TRBD2 (6 bases). Germline assignment: CDR1 SGDLS and CDR2 YYNGEE. CDR3 size: 15 residues. Trimming stripped 0 bases from V and 0 bases from J, with 10 bases between. The CDR3 DNA follows: TGTGCCAGCAGCGTAGAGGGACTCCCCTCCTACGAGCAGTACTTC. Its protein product is CASSVEGLPSYEQYF.

This clone has just one count. This chain joins TRBV5-6 and TRBJ1-1; 8 bases are a match to TRBD1. Unmatched junction bases numbered 13, after V lost 4 bases and J lost 2 bases. The CDR3 contains 17 residues. Germline V gene sequence: CDR1 SGHDT, CDR2 YYEEEE. DNA of the CDR3: TGTGCCAGCAGCCAGGTGTTTGGGACAGGCGTTAACACTGAAGCTTTCTTT. Its protein is CASSQVFGTGVNTEAFF.

This rearrangement joins TRBV11-2 to TRBJ1-5; D unclear. V was trimmed by 1 base and J by 5 bases, leaving 6 bases between them. This CDR3 region has 13 residues. Germline lookup yields CDR1 SGHAT and CDR2 FQNNGV. The CDR3 DNA reads as TGTGCCAGCAGCTTAGTTACTGATCAGCCCCAGCATTTT. Encoded protein: CASSLVTDQPQHF.

The chain combines TRBV5-8 with TRBJ2-2; D not resolved. The CDR3 has 15 residues. V was trimmed by 3 bases and J by 2 bases, leaving 11 bases between them. CDR1 and CDR2 (germline): SGHTS, YDEGEE. CDR3 sequence (DNA): TGTGCCAGCAGCTGGTGGCAGCCTAACACCGGGGAGCTGTTTTTT. As protein: CASSWWQPNTGELFF.

J is TRBJ1-2 and V is TRBV7-9; weak D call: TRBD1 (5 bases). Germline CDR1 SEHNR, CDR2 FQNEAQ (reference sequence). The CDR3 totals 13 residues. Trimming pared 4 bases from V and 8 bases from J, leaving 14 bases between. As DNA, the CDR3 is TGTGCCAGCAGCTCCCAGGGAGTTGGGGGCTACACCTTC. It specifies CASSSQGVGGYTF. The variable domain in full, completed from reference TRBV7-9 and TRBJ1-2, reads DTGVSQNPRHKITKRGQNVTFRCDPISEHNRLYWYRQTLGQGPEFLTYFQNEAQLEKSRLLSDRFSAERPKGSFSTLEIQRTEQGDSAMYLCASSSQGVGGYTFGSGTRLTVV.

V usage is TRBV27 and J usage is TRBJ2-3, with D hard to call. This CDR3 has 14 amino acids. V lost 7 bases and J 0 bases, leaving 11 bases between the germline ends. Germline loops: CDR1 MNHEY, CDR2 SMNVEV (reference sequence). The CDR3 here is CASKTTHSTDTQYF. CDR3 DNA: TGTGCCAGCAAAACCACCCACAGCACAGATACGCAGTATTTT.

The chain employs TRBV5-1 and TRBJ1-2; a weak D match, TRBD1 (5 bases). The CDR3 is 15 residues long. Germline V lookup: CDR1 SGHRS, CDR2 YFSETQ. V lost 3 bases and J 0 bases, leaving 12 bases between the germline ends. In DNA form, the CDR3 reads TGCGCCAGCAGCTCCGGGACTCTGGCTAACTATGGCTACACCTTC. This encodes CASSSGTLANYGYTF.

The chain links TRBV7-3 to TRBJ2-1; D remains unclear. The CDR3 totals 13 residues. Trimming left V 5 bases short and J 9 bases short, with 14 bases between. The germline gives CDR1 SGHTA, CDR2 FQGTGA. CDR3 sequence reads: CASSPSPRLEQFF. CDR3 in DNA: TGTGCCAGCAGCCCCTCCCCCAGGCTTGAGCAGTTCTTC.

The chain combines TRBV4-2 with TRBJ1-3, with 8 bases lining up with TRBD1. In germline, CDR1 is LGHNA, CDR2 YNFKEQ. The CDR3 contains 15 residues. V was pared by 4 bases and J by 0 bases, with 2 bases of the junction left unmatched. The CDR3 DNA sequence: TGTGCCAGCAGCCCTGACAGGGGCTCTGGAAACACCATATATTTT. Protein product: CASSPDRGSGNTIYF.

The J gene is TRBJ2-5, the V gene TRBV2, with D perhaps matching TRBD2 (5 bases). The CDR3 totals 12 residues. Germline V gives CDR1 SNHLY, CDR2 FYNNEI. The germline V and J ends were trimmed by 7 bases and 4 bases, with 10 bases remaining between them. CDR3 residues: CASKRRLETQYF. In DNA, the CDR3 is TGTGCCAGCAAGCGGAGACTAGAGACCCAGTACTTC.

This clone has a handful of counts. The J gene is TRBJ2-3, the V gene TRBV6-1; weak D call: TRBD2 (5 bases). This CDR3 has 17 residues. V was shortened by 0 bases and J by 4 bases, with 17 bases between the two germline ends. The germline CDR1 and CDR2 sequences are MNHNS and SASEGT. The CDR3 protein is CASSEAVDTRLSDTQYF. CDR3 nucleotide sequence: TGTGCCAGCAGTGAAGCAGTTGATACTAGGTTATCAGATACGCAGTATTTT.